The 2 T cell receptor beta chains presented below share a single source sample, sequenced in a study of T cells in women clearing cervical HPV infection. The table came from immunoSEQ multiplex PCR; TCRdb's copy has only in-frame clones and leaves some out. In all, the sample yields tens of thousands of clones. Specimen: blood buffy coat. The receptors here all came from a woman aged 18-70 years with a cervical HPV16 infection that either progressed to CIN3+ or cleared (not recorded which).

Turning to this clone: The CDR3 end lies 3 residues beyond the end of the read and is filled in from the germline J gene. This chain connects TRBV14 to TRBJ2-3; 13 bases line up with TRBD2. The CDR3 has 17 amino acids. Germline CDR1 reads SGHDN; CDR2 reads FVKESK. The sequenced part of the CDR3 DNA is TGTGCCAGCAGCCCCGGCTGGACTAGCGGGAGTTGGGAGACG. The encoded protein is CASSPGWTSGSWET. The full-length CDR3 reads as CASSPGWTSGSWETQYF.

The covered CDR3 bases are TGTGCCAGCAGCTTAGCACTCACAGGAGGGGAGACC. Amino acid sequence: CASSLALTGGET. The complete CDR3 protein is CASSLALTGGETQYF. The chain links TRBV7-6 to TRBJ2-5, with D possibly being TRBD2 (6 bases). Sequencing ends 3 residues short of the CDR3 end; the germline J gene provides the rest. The CDR3 loop spans 15 amino acids. Deletions cut 0 bases from V and 5 bases from J, with 13 bases between. Germline V CDR1 and CDR2: SGHVS, FNYEAQ.